The next 22 T cell receptor beta chains were all read from a single sample in a study of beta chain features in type 1 diabetes. These receptors' antigens are unknown. Study-level findings and limits: Within each of all four CD4+ subsets, Type 1 diabetes patients had TCRB CDR3s that were moderately but significantly shorter.

Expressed TCRB transcripts were sequenced because the entire RNA isolate underwent reverse transcription. Some clones are missing from TCRdb's copy, which holds only in-frame ones; the method was immunoSEQ multiplex PCR. The sample includes about 340,000 clones, roughly 13% of them seen just once. The sequencing input was naive CD4+ T cells from blood. All receptors come from a woman aged 18-29 years with type 1 diabetes.

Only a few counts were recorded for this clone. This sequence joins TRBV28 and TRBJ2-6; TRBD2 matches at 7 bases. Per the germline V gene, CDR1 is MDHEN and CDR2 is SYDVKM. CDR3 length: 15 residues. The junction had 5 bases not matched to a gene; V was cut back by 7 bases and J by 2 bases. CDR3 region: CASNEGGAGANVLTF. Written as DNA, the CDR3 is TGTGCCAGCAACGAGGGAGGGGCTGGGGCCAACGTCCTGACTTTC. The full variable domain, its missing parts supplied by reference TRBV28 and TRBJ2-6, is DVKVTQSSRYLVKRTGEKVFLECVQDMDHENMFWYRQDPGLGLRLIYFSYDVKMKEKGDIPEGYSVSREKKERFSLILESASTNQTSMYLCASNEGGAGANVLTFGAGSRLTVL.

V gene TRBV18 combines with J gene TRBJ1-5; 12 nucleotides agree with TRBD1. Germline-derived CDR1 and CDR2 are KGHSH and LQKENI. CDR3 length: 16 amino acids. V was pared by 0 bases and J by 5 bases, with 2 bases of the junction left unmatched. Here the CDR3 DNA reads TGTGCCAGCTCACCACCGGGACAGGGGGCAGATCAGCCCCAGCATTTT. Translating it yields CASSPPGQGADQPQHF.

V gene TRBV11-3 combines with J gene TRBJ2-1; D might be TRBD1 (6 bases). This CDR3 comprises 14 residues. V was clipped by 2 bases and J by 1 base, with 6 bases between them. Germline CDR1 and CDR2: SGHNT and YENEEA. The CDR3 protein is CASSLTGSYNEQFF. In DNA, the CDR3 is TGTGCCAGCAGCTTAACAGGGTCCTACAATGAGCAGTTCTTC.

The chain links TRBV19 to TRBJ2-3; D gene uncertain. Trimming removed 5 bases from V and 2 bases from J, with 11 bases in between. This CDR3 has 14 residues. Per the germline V gene, CDR1 is LNHDA and CDR2 is SQIVND (reference sequence). CDR3 region: CASSREVITDTQYF. CDR3 in DNA: TGTGCCAGTAGTCGCGAGGTCATCACAGATACGCAGTATTTT.

The V and J genes are TRBV30 and TRBJ2-1; a weak D match, TRBD1 (6 bases). V shed 1 base and J shed 8 bases, with 9 bases lying between them. The CDR3 has 12 residues. CDR1 and CDR2 (germline): GTSNPN, SVGIG (reference sequence). The CDR3 nucleotides read TGTGCCTGGAGTGCACAGGGACATGAGCAGTTCTTC. It codes for CAWSAQGHEQFF. Based on the CDR3 plus reference TRBV30 and TRBJ2-1, the full variable domain is SQTIHQWPATLVQPVGSPLSLECTVEGTSNPNLYWYRQAAGRGLQLLFYSVGIGQISSEVPQNLSASRPQDRQFILSSKKLLLSDSGFYLCAWSAQGHEQFFGPGTRLTVL.

This clone came up a few times. The chain is built from TRBV18 and TRBJ2-7; D possibly corresponds to TRBD2 (6 bases). CDR3 length: 14 amino acids. The germline V gene encodes CDR1 KGHSH and CDR2 LQKENI. The V gene lost 3 bases and the J gene lost 3 bases, with 12 bases spanning the gap. The CDR3 loop is CASSPKLEGYEQYF. CDR3 sequence (DNA): TGTGCCAGCTCACCGAAGTTGGAGGGCTACGAGCAGTACTTC.

J is TRBJ2-1 and V is TRBV28; D possibly corresponds to TRBD1 (6 bases). V lost 6 bases to trimming and J lost 3 bases, with 12 bases between them. Per germline, CDR1 MDHEN and CDR2 SYDVKM. The CDR3 has 14 residues. CDR3 loop: CASRVGGHYNEQFF. The CDR3 DNA reads TGTGCCAGCAGGGTAGGGGGACACTACAATGAGCAGTTCTTC.

In the case of this clone: This same CDR3 is encoded by further DNA sequences in the sample. The V call is TRBV18, the J call TRBJ2-3; D perhaps matches TRBD2 (6 bases). Germline V CDR1 and CDR2: KGHSH, LQKENI. This CDR3 has 13 amino acids. V lost 2 bases and J 3 bases, leaving 6 bases between the germline ends. CDR3 in DNA: TGTGCCAGCTCACCAGGACTAACAGATACGCAGTATTTT. Translated, it gives CASSPGLTDTQYF.

This sequence joins TRBV6-4 and TRBJ2-1; TRBD2 matches 8 bases. The CDR3 length is 16 residues. Trimming took 2 bases from V and 7 from J; bases not matched to a gene: 10. Per germline, CDR1 MRHNA and CDR2 SNTAGT. CDR3 region: CASSDQGSGEENEQFF. The CDR3 nucleotides read TGTGCCAGCAGTGACCAGGGTAGCGGGGAAGAGAATGAGCAGTTCTTC.

V is TRBV7-8 and J is TRBJ2-1; 11 bases fit TRBD2. Germline V gene lookup returns CDR1 SGHVS and CDR2 FQNEAQ. This CDR3 is built from 13 residues. Trimming took 4 bases from V and 15 from J; bases not matched to a gene: 8. CDR3 protein: CASSSLTSGGPFF. The CDR3 DNA is TGTGCCAGCAGCTCCTTAACTAGCGGGGGTCCGTTCTTC.

The rearrangement links TRBV6-6 to TRBJ1-5; 7 bases are shared with TRBD1. J was trimmed by 0 bases and V by 11 bases; bases with no gene match: 4. This CDR3 contains 13 residues. The V gene's germline CDR1 is MNHNY and CDR2 SVGAGI (reference sequence). CDR3 protein: CAGGTDSNQPQHF. The CDR3 DNA reads TGTGCCGGGGGGACAGATAGCAATCAGCCCCAGCATTTT.

The chain links TRBV5-8 to TRBJ2-5, with 7 bases aligning to TRBD1. CDR1 is SGHTS and CDR2 is YDEGEE in the germline V gene. The junction had 8 bases not matched to a gene; V was cut back by 2 bases and J by 4 bases. CDR3 length: 15 residues. The CDR3 spells CASSFVTGSGETQYF. CDR3 bases: TGTGCCAGCAGCTTCGTGACAGGGTCGGGAGAGACCCAGTACTTC.

The chain joins TRBV11-2 to TRBJ2-6; D unclear. This CDR3 spans 15 amino acids. V was cut by 1 base and J by 3 bases, with 7 bases left in between. Germline V lookup: CDR1 SGHAT, CDR2 FQNNGV. The CDR3 DNA follows: TGTGCCAGCAGCTTAGTGGGCAATGGGGCCAACGTCCTGACTTTC. The encoded protein is CASSLVGNGANVLTF. Looking up the rest from reference TRBV11-2 and TRBJ2-6 gives the full variable domain: EAGVAQSPRYKIIEKRQSVAFWCNPISGHATLYWYQQILGQGPKLLIQFQNNGVVDDSQLPKDRFSAERLKGVDSTLKIQPAKLEDSAVYLCASSLVGNGANVLTFGAGSRLTVL.

The chain recombines TRBV6-5 with TRBJ1-1; maybe TRBD1 (5 bases). Per the germline V gene, CDR1 is MNHEY and CDR2 is SVGAGI. V lost 2 bases and J 0 bases, leaving 10 bases between the germline ends. The length of the CDR3 is 15 residues. The CDR3 coding sequence is TGTGCCAGCAGTTACGGGGGAGGGGTGAACACTGAAGCTTTCTTT. Translating it yields CASSYGGGVNTEAFF.

This clone was recorded a few times. The CDR3 bases are TGTGCCAGCAGCGGACGAGGGGGCGACCGCTACGAGCAGTACTTC. Translating gives CASSGRGGDRYEQYF. The J gene is TRBJ2-7, the V gene TRBV9; 7 bases match TRBD1. V lost 3 bases, J lost 3 bases, and 9 bases stayed unmatched. Looked up from germline, CDR1 is SGDLS and CDR2 is YYNGEE. The CDR3 contains 15 residues.

This chain connects TRBV4-1 to TRBJ1-4; TRBD1 matches 7 bases. The V and J ends lost 0 bases and 8 bases, in that order; junction bases with no gene match: 18. The CDR3 runs to 19 residues. The V gene's germline CDR1 is MGHRA and CDR2 YSYEKL. For the CDR3, the DNA is TGCGCCAGCAGCCAAGAGCCGGCCGGAGGGGGGACAGAAGACGAAAAACTGTTTTTT. Translation gives CASSQEPAGGGTEDEKLFF.

This clone was detected a few times. V is TRBV28 and J is TRBJ2-2, with unresolved D. The V gene lost 1 base and the J gene lost 4 bases, with 16 bases spanning the gap. The germline CDR1 and CDR2 sequences are MDHEN and SYDVKM. The CDR3 runs to 17 residues. The CDR3 region has the DNA TGTGCCAGCAGTTTATCGGTGTTGGTCCTCGGCACCGGGGAGCTGTTTTTT. Translated: CASSLSVLVLGTGELFF. Supplemented by reference TRBV28 and TRBJ2-2, the full variable domain reads DVKVTQSSRYLVKRTGEKVFLECVQDMDHENMFWYRQDPGLGLRLIYFSYDVKMKEKGDIPEGYSVSREKKERFSLILESASTNQTSMYLCASSLSVLVLGTGELFFGEGSRLTVL.

This clone was picked up one time. The chain links TRBV9 to TRBJ1-2; 10 nucleotides line up with TRBD1. This CDR3 contains 14 residues. The junction had 6 bases not matched to a gene; V was cut back by 4 bases and J by 6 bases. The germline gives CDR1 SGDLS, CDR2 YYNGEE. The CDR3 loop is CASSWGTGDNGYTF. For the CDR3, the DNA is TGTGCCAGCAGCTGGGGGACAGGGGATAATGGCTACACCTTC. Full variable domain (outside the CDR3, taken from reference TRBV9 and TRBJ1-2): DSGVTQTPKHLITATGQRVTLRCSPRSGDLSVYWYQQSLDQGLQFLIQYYNGEERAKGNILERFSAQQFPDLHSELNLSSLELGDSALYFCASSWGTGDNGYTFGSGTRLTVV.

This clone was detected a few times. The chain recombines TRBV18 with TRBJ2-1, with 12 bases identical to TRBD2. V gave up 0 bases and J gave up 6 bases; unmatched junction bases: 3. CDR3 length: 16 residues. Germline-derived CDR1 and CDR2 are KGHSH and LQKENI. The DNA for the CDR3 is TGTGCCAGCTCACCACCGCAACTAGCGGGGGGCAATGAGCAGTTCTTC. It translates to CASSPPQLAGGNEQFF.

V gene TRBV19 combines with J gene TRBJ1-2, with D perhaps matching TRBD1 (5 bases). The germline V gene has CDR1 LNHDA and CDR2 SQIVND (reference sequence). The germline V and J ends were trimmed by 7 bases and 4 bases, with 19 bases remaining between them. CDR3 length: 15 amino acids. The CDR3 nucleotides read TGTGCCAGTACCACGACAGTAGCCCTCTCCTATGGCTACACCTTC. Its translation is CASTTTVALSYGYTF.

This clone turned up a few times. The rearrangement uses TRBV6-5 and TRBJ2-7; the match to TRBD1 covers 8 bases. CDR1 and CDR2 (germline): MNHEY, SVGAGI. The CDR3 length is 14 residues. V was pared by 4 bases and J by 2 bases, with 4 bases of the junction left unmatched. The CDR3 coding sequence is TGTGCCAGCAGTTCTACGACAGGGGCCTACGAGCAGTACGTC. The encoded protein is CASSSTTGAYEQYV.

This clone was counted a few times. The chain employs TRBV18 and TRBJ2-7; 9 bases align to TRBD1. Germline V lookup: CDR1 KGHSH, CDR2 LQKENI. The CDR3 extends over 15 amino acids. J lost 1 base, V lost 1 base, and 2 bases had no gene match. The CDR3 sequence is CASSPHGTGSYEQYF. The DNA of the CDR3 is TGTGCCAGCTCACCACACGGGACAGGGTCCTACGAGCAGTACTTC.